The 30 T cell receptor beta chains below all came from one sample that was sequenced in a study of T-cell memory formation after mild COVID-19. TCRdb fed the 5' RACE reads into MiXCR, producing one record per CDR3 protein. The sample shows 300,000 to 400,000 distinct CDR3 sequences, roughly 13% of them seen only once. Sequencing was carried out using PBMCs or a T cell subset sorted from them (not recorded which). Receptors originate from a man younger than 35 who had mild COVID-19 (a few samples of this study predate the infection). Cell type and time point are not known.

This chain uses TRBV7-2 with TRBJ1-1, with unresolved D. V gave up 2 bases and J gave up 1 base, with 8 bases separating them. The CDR3 runs 14 residues. Germline V gene lookup returns CDR1 SGHTA and CDR2 FQGNSA. This CDR3 reads CASSLIVGNTEAFF. CDR3 bases: TGTGCCAGCAGCTTAATAGTGGGGAACACTGAAGCTTTCTTT.

Concerning this clonotype itself: With a much larger clone just one base away, this may be a read error. The chain combines TRBV5-1 with TRBJ2-2; 10 bases are a match to TRBD1. This CDR3 contains 16 residues. In germline, CDR1 is SGHRS, CDR2 YFSETQ. This CDR3 is CASSFAGTGVTWELFF. CDR3 DNA: TGCGCCAGCAGCTTTGCCGGGACAGGGGTCACCTGGGAGCTGTTTTTT. Together with reference TRBV5-1 and TRBJ2-2, the CDR3 gives the full variable domain: KAGVTQTPRYLIKTRGQQVTLSCSPISGHRSVSWYQQTPGQGLQFLFEYFSETQRNKGNFPGRFSGRQFSNSRSEMNVSTLELGDSALYLCASSFAGTGVTWELFFGEGSRLTVL.

The chain has TRBV12-3 or TRBV12-4 and TRBJ1-5; no firm D call. The CDR3 length is 16 residues. CDR3 sequence reads: CPRQRPEACRDQPQHF. The CDR3 coding sequence is TGTCCAAGACAAAGGCCGGAGGCCTGTCGGGATCAGCCCCAGCATTTT.

This clonotype was recorded once. The rearrangement joins TRBV28 to TRBJ1-1; maybe TRBD1 (5 bases). CDR3 length: 13 residues. The germline V gene encodes CDR1 MDHEN and CDR2 SYDVKM. Deletions cut 8 bases from V and 1 base from J, with 11 bases between. The CDR3 nucleotides are TGTGCCAGCGGGACGATAGAGAACACTGAAGCTTTCTTT. It translates to CASGTIENTEAFF.

Remarks on this clonotype: A read error may explain this, as a much larger clone is one base away. This sequence joins TRBV5-1 and TRBJ2-7, with D perhaps being TRBD1 or TRBD2 (7 bases each). Germline CDR1 and CDR2: SGHRS and YFSETQ. V was clipped by 3 bases and J by 4 bases, with 17 bases between them. This CDR3 is 15 amino acids long. DNA for the CDR3: TGCGCCAGCAGCTACCAGGGGGGGTTGGGGTACGAGCAGTACTTC. Translation: CASSYQGGLGYEQYF.

CDR3 residues: CSAKGQGVADTQYF. The CDR3 bases are TGCAGTGCTAAGGGACAGGGGGTCGCAGATACGCAGTATTTT. The J gene is TRBJ2-3, the V gene TRBV20-1; 11 bases are a match to TRBD1. Looked up from germline, CDR1 is DFQATT and CDR2 is SNEGSKA (reference sequence). The trim removed 4 bases at V and 4 bases at J, leaving 4 bases unmatched. CDR3 size: 14 residues.

This clonotype was observed a handful of times. The rearrangement links TRBV4-3 to TRBJ2-7, with 8 nucleotides matching TRBD1. The germline V gene has CDR1 LGHNA and CDR2 YSLEER. The length of the CDR3 is 17 residues. With 1 base clipped from V and 0 bases from J, the junction kept 8 bases outside the gene matches. This CDR3 reads CASSQGPTGVSSYEQYF. The CDR3 nucleotides read TGCGCCAGCAGCCAAGGCCCGACAGGGGTGAGCTCCTACGAGCAGTACTTC.

The chain is built from TRBV7-6 and TRBJ1-6; 7 bases match TRBD1. The junction had 5 bases not matched to a gene; V was cut back by 2 bases and J by 7 bases. The CDR3 has 15 residues. CDR1 SGHVS and CDR2 FNYEAQ come from the germline V gene. In nucleotides, the CDR3 is TGTGCCAGCAGCTTACGGACAGGAGGAAATTCACCCCTCCACTTT. Translating it yields CASSLRTGGNSPLHF.

In this sample, this clonotype turned up a few times. The chain employs TRBV7-3 and TRBJ2-2; D is unclear. Germline assignment: CDR1 SGHTA and CDR2 FQGTGA. The CDR3 consists of 15 residues. Trimming took 2 bases from V and 6 from J, leaving 13 bases between them. The CDR3 sequence: CASSLGGLGAGELFF. For the CDR3, the DNA is TGTGCCAGCAGCTTAGGTGGCTTAGGCGCCGGGGAGCTGTTTTTT. Full variable domain (missing parts from reference TRBV7-3 and TRBJ2-2): GAGVSQTPSNKVTEKGKYVELRCDPISGHTALYWYRQSLGQGPEFLIYFQGTGAADDSGLPNDRFFAVRPEGSVSTLKIQRTERGDSAVYLCASSLGGLGAGELFFGEGSRLTVL.

The rearrangement links TRBV2 to TRBJ2-2; D is undetermined. Trimming took 4 bases from V and 7 from J, leaving 7 bases between them. The CDR3 spans 12 residues. Germline values: CDR1 SNHLY, CDR2 FYNNEI. This chain's CDR3 is CASSGDGGELFF. The CDR3 DNA sequence: TGTGCCAGCAGTGGGGATGGCGGGGAGCTGTTTTTT.

This clonotype was seen at least ten times. This chain links TRBV5-6 with TRBJ2-7; D is unclear. The V end lost 1 base, the J end lost 1 base, and 6 bases lay between the germline ends. The CDR3 is made up of 13 amino acids. CDR1 SGHDT and CDR2 YYEEEE come from the germline V gene. The CDR3 loop is CASSLRDSYEQYF. Written as DNA, the CDR3 is TGTGCCAGCAGCTTGAGAGATTCCTACGAGCAGTACTTC.

This clonotype has just a few counts. This chain uses TRBV20-1 with TRBJ2-7; 15 bases are a match to TRBD2. The germline V gene encodes CDR1 DFQATT and CDR2 SNEGSKA (reference sequence). The CDR3 is 13 amino acids. Trimming cost V 5 bases and J 7 bases; bases outside gene matches: 3. In DNA form, the CDR3 reads TGCAGTGCTGGGGGACTAGCGGGGGGTGAGCAGTACGTC. Its translation is CSAGGLAGGEQYV.

In its sample, this clonotype was seen a few times. V and J are TRBV4-1 and TRBJ2-7, with TRBD2 matching 11 bases. CDR3 length: 15 amino acids. Germline values: CDR1 MGHRA, CDR2 YSYEKL. Trimming cost V 0 bases and J 6 bases; bases outside gene matches: 4. In nucleotides, the CDR3 is TGCGCCAGCAGCCAAGAGGCTAGCGGGGGGACCGAGCAGTACGTC. This codes for CASSQEASGGTEQYV.

This clonotype was seen only a few times. The chain is built from TRBV27 and TRBJ2-3; 7 nucleotides align to TRBD1. V gave up 8 bases and J gave up 2 bases; unmatched junction bases: 16. The CDR3 runs 17 residues. Germline values: CDR1 MNHEY, CDR2 SMNVEV (reference sequence). The CDR3: CASGLPSRDSLTDTQYF. The CDR3 DNA is TGTGCCAGCGGCTTGCCAAGTCGGGACAGCCTCACAGATACGCAGTATTTT.

This clonotype was seen many times. The chain has TRBV7-2 and TRBJ2-7; D not resolved. The CDR3 consists of 12 residues. Trimming removed 5 bases at V and 2 bases at J, with 7 bases between. Germline V lookup: CDR1 SGHTA, CDR2 FQGNSA. This CDR3 reads CASSISAYEQYF. The CDR3 coding sequence is TGTGCCAGCAGCATATCGGCCTACGAGCAGTACTTC. The entire variable domain, with the rest obtained from reference TRBV7-2 and TRBJ2-7, is as follows: GAGVSQSPSNKVTEKGKDVELRCDPISGHTALYWYRQSLGQGLEFLIYFQGNSAPDKSGLPSDRFSAERTGGSVSTLTIQRTQQEDSAVYLCASSISAYEQYFGPGTRLTVT.

The chain links TRBV6-1 to TRBJ2-1; 7 bases align to TRBD2. This CDR3 is 13 amino acids long. V shed 8 bases, J shed 8 bases, and the junction held 9 bases outside the gene matches. Germline loops: CDR1 MNHNS, CDR2 SASEGT. CDR3 nucleotide sequence: TGTGCCAGCTCCGATTGGGGGGGGGATGAGCAGTTCTTC. Its protein is CASSDWGGDEQFF.

The J gene is TRBJ2-2, the V gene TRBV6-5; D is uncertain. Germline-derived CDR1 and CDR2 are MNHEY and SVGAGI. This CDR3 has 15 amino acids. V was pared by 0 bases and J by 6 bases, with 11 bases between. The CDR3 protein is CASSYSVGFSGELFF. In DNA, the CDR3 is TGTGCCAGCAGTTACTCGGTGGGATTCTCCGGGGAGCTGTTTTTT.

V and J are TRBV11-2 and TRBJ2-5; no clear D. V was cut by 5 bases and J by 5 bases, with 6 bases left in between. This CDR3 comprises 11 residues. Looked up from germline, CDR1 is SGHAT and CDR2 is FQNNGV. This CDR3 is CASSRLETQYF. For the CDR3, the DNA is TGTGCCAGCAGCCGTTTGGAGACCCAGTACTTC. Full variable domain (rest looked up from reference TRBV11-2 and TRBJ2-5): EAGVAQSPRYKIIEKRQSVAFWCNPISGHATLYWYQQILGQGPKLLIQFQNNGVVDDSQLPKDRFSAERLKGVDSTLKIQPAKLEDSAVYLCASSRLETQYFGPGTRLLVL.

The rearrangement joins TRBV28 to TRBJ1-3, with TRBD1 matching 8 bases. The germline V gene encodes CDR1 MDHEN and CDR2 SYDVKM. This CDR3 spans 15 amino acids. V shed 6 bases, J shed 4 bases, and the junction held 8 bases outside the gene matches. The CDR3 coding sequence is TGTGCCAGCAGAACGCAGGGGGCGCGGGGAAACACCATATATTTT. Residues: CASRTQGARGNTIYF. The whole variable domain, filled in from reference TRBV28 and TRBJ1-3, reads DVKVTQSSRYLVKRTGEKVFLECVQDMDHENMFWYRQDPGLGLRLIYFSYDVKMKEKGDIPEGYSVSREKKERFSLILESASTNQTSMYLCASRTQGARGNTIYFGEGSWLTVV.

This clonotype was found a few times. V usage is TRBV12-3 or TRBV12-4 and J usage is TRBJ1-2, with a tentative D call TRBD1 (5 bases). This CDR3 is built from 13 residues. Trimming took off 6 bases at V and 8 bases at J, with 16 bases between the two ends. This CDR3 is CASSPSGLGGYTF. The CDR3 bases are TGTGCCAGCAGCCCCTCAGGGCTGGGAGGCTACACCTTC.

In this sample, this clonotype turned up a few times. The chain carries TRBV12-3 or TRBV12-4 and TRBJ1-2, with a weak D call TRBD1 (5 bases). This CDR3 contains 12 residues. The germline V and J ends were trimmed by 6 bases and 7 bases, with 12 bases remaining between them. The CDR3 sequence: CASSLTGSGYTF. DNA for the CDR3: TGTGCCAGCAGCTTAACAGGCAGTGGCTACACCTTC.

In this sample, this clonotype turned up a few times. The chain uses TRBV27 and TRBJ2-6; 8 bases agree with TRBD1. Germline CDR1 MNHEY, CDR2 SMNVEV (reference sequence). CDR3 length: 17 amino acids. J gave up 2 bases and V 5 bases, and 8 bases lay outside the gene matches. The CDR3 loop reads CASSPLKTGAGANVLTF. CDR3 DNA sequence: TGTGCCAGCAGTCCATTAAAGACAGGGGCTGGGGCCAACGTCCTGACTTTC. The full variable domain, rest sourced from reference TRBV27 and TRBJ2-6, is EAQVTQNPRYLITVTGKKLTVTCSQNMNHEYMSWYRQDPGLGLRQIYYSMNVEVTDKGDVPEGYKVSRKEKRNFPLILESPSPNQTSLYFCASSPLKTGAGANVLTFGAGSRLTVL.

Only one count was recorded for this clonotype. Germline and junction disagree at one end, which may indicate a read error. The rearrangement uses TRBV5-5 and TRBJ1-5, with TRBD1 identical over 8 bases. This CDR3 spans 17 amino acids. CDR1 is SGHKS and CDR2 is YYEKEE in the germline V gene (reference sequence). The CDR3 sequence is CASSPGTGDYSNQPKHF. The DNA for the CDR3 is TGTGCCAGCAGCCCCGGGACAGGAGATTATAGCAATCAGCCCAAGCATTTT. The whole variable domain, remainder taken from reference TRBV5-5 and TRBJ1-5, is DAGVTQSPTHLIKTRGQQVTLRCSPISGHKSVSWYQQVLGQGPQFIFQYYEKEERGRGNFPDRFSARQFPNYSSELNVNALLLGDSALYLCASSPGTGDYSNQPKHFGDGTRLSIL.

The chain couples TRBV2 to TRBJ1-1; 7 nucleotides agree with TRBD1. After removal of 4 bases from V and 0 bases from J, the junction contained 2 bases not matched to a gene. CDR1 is SNHLY and CDR2 is FYNNEI in the germline V gene. The CDR3 consists of 14 residues. In DNA, the CDR3 is TGTGCCAGCAGTGGGGACAGCCTGAACACTGAAGCTTTCTTT. The encoded protein is CASSGDSLNTEAFF.

The J gene is TRBJ1-5, the V gene TRBV20-1, with TRBD1 as a possible D gene (6 bases). V was pared by 5 bases and J by 12 bases, with 17 bases between. The germline gives CDR1 DFQATT, CDR2 SNEGSKA (reference sequence). The CDR3 totals 12 residues. The CDR3 bases are TGCAGTGCTTCCGCAGGGGTGAGAAACCAGCATTTT. The encoded protein is CSASAGVRNQHF.

This CDR3 is CASSVTGSAGELFF. In nucleotides, the CDR3 is TGTGCCAGCAGCGTCACAGGGTCGGCCGGGGAGCTGTTTTTT. J is TRBJ2-2 and V is TRBV7-9, with D maybe TRBD1 (6 bases). Deletions cut 5 bases from V and 6 bases from J, with 13 bases between. The CDR3 totals 14 residues. Per germline, CDR1 SEHNR and CDR2 FQNEAQ (reference sequence).

This clonotype was counted ten times or more. CDR3 nucleotides: TGTGCCAGCAGCTCCTACCGCGGGACTTACGAGCAGTACTTC. This translates into CASSSYRGTYEQYF. This chain uses TRBV5-6 with TRBJ2-7; D may be TRBD2 (6 bases). Germline lookup yields CDR1 SGHDT and CDR2 YYEEEE. The CDR3 length is 14 residues. With 3 bases removed from V and 4 bases from J, the gap between germline ends came to 14 bases.

The V gene is TRBV6-5, the J gene TRBJ2-7; D uncertain. V shed 6 bases and J shed 3 bases, with 12 bases lying between them. The V gene's germline CDR1 is MNHEY and CDR2 SVGAGI. The CDR3 runs to 13 residues. The CDR3 loop reads CASRPTSNYEQYV. The CDR3 DNA is TGTGCCAGCAGACCAACTTCAAACTACGAGCAGTACGTC.

This chain uses TRBV5-6 with TRBJ2-5; D is tentatively TRBD1 or TRBD2 (6 bases each). The CDR3 runs to 14 residues. Germline V gene sequence: CDR1 SGHDT, CDR2 YYEEEE. V lost 1 base and J 4 bases, leaving 11 bases between the germline ends. CDR3 in DNA: TGTGCCAGCAGCTTGCGGGGGCGTTCAGAGACCCAGTACTTC. Protein product: CASSLRGRSETQYF.

Many counts were recorded for this clonotype. The chain joins TRBV7-2 to TRBJ2-5, with D unresolved. The germline CDR1 and CDR2 sequences are SGHTA and FQGNSA. This CDR3 spans 14 amino acids. V lost 1 base, J lost 4 bases, and 10 bases lay in between. The CDR3 DNA is TGTGCCAGCAGCTTAGGACGATTGCCAGAGACCCAGTACTTC. This codes for CASSLGRLPETQYF. Full variable domain (outside the CDR3, taken from reference TRBV7-2 and TRBJ2-5): GAGVSQSPSNKVTEKGKDVELRCDPISGHTALYWYRQSLGQGLEFLIYFQGNSAPDKSGLPSDRFSAERTGGSVSTLTIQRTQQEDSAVYLCASSLGRLPETQYFGPGTRLLVL.